One sample yielded the 6 T cell receptor beta chains listed below, sequenced in a study of T cells of healthy individuals. TCRdb analysed the 5' RACE reads with MiXCR anew, one entry per CDR3 protein. The table lists 60,000 to 75,000 distinct CDR3 sequences, roughly 16% of them singletons. The receptors here all came from a human donor in good health.

In its sample, this clonotype was seen a few times. This sequence joins TRBV5-1 and TRBJ1-4; possible D gene TRBD1, 5 bases. This CDR3 region has 15 residues. CDR1 and CDR2 (germline): SGHRS, YFSETQ. The V and J ends lost 0 bases and 7 bases respectively, with 13 bases between them. The CDR3 bases are TGCGCCAGCAGCTTGGTCTATGGGGCCACTGAAAAACTGTTTTTT. It yields the protein CASSLVYGATEKLFF.

This chain uses TRBV3-1 with TRBJ2-7; tentative D call: TRBD1 (5 bases). This CDR3 contains 14 residues. The germline CDR1 and CDR2 sequences are LGHDT and YNNKEL (reference sequence). V dropped 5 bases and J dropped 3 bases, with 14 bases sitting between them. In nucleotides, the CDR3 is TGTGCCAGCAGCGAAGGACAACTTTTCTACGAGCAGTACTTC. The encoded protein is CASSEGQLFYEQYF.

The CDR3 DNA follows: TGTGGGACGAGGGGCAGGGGGAACACTGAAGCTTTCTTT. Translation: CGTRGRGNTEAFF. The chain combines TRBV3-1 with TRBJ1-1, with D possibly TRBD1 on 6 matching bases. The germline CDR1 and CDR2 sequences are LGHDT and YNNKEL (reference sequence). The CDR3 consists of 13 residues.

This clonotype occurred many times. The chain couples TRBV7-9 to TRBJ1-1; weak D call: TRBD1 (6 bases). The V and J ends lost 6 bases and 3 bases respectively, with 23 bases between them. The CDR3 is made up of 17 amino acids. Germline V CDR1 and CDR2: SEHNR, FQNEAQ (reference sequence). CDR3 coding DNA: TGTGCCAGCAGTCCTAAGGGGGGAGCCTTGAGTTACACTGAAGCTTTCTTT. Translation: CASSPKGGALSYTEAFF.

This clonotype has a handful of counts. The gene calls are TRBV5-1 and TRBJ1-1; D is ambiguous. With 4 bases removed from V and 3 bases from J, the gap between germline ends came to 19 bases. Germline CDR1 SGHRS, CDR2 YFSETQ. This CDR3 comprises 16 residues. The CDR3 is CASSPSWGSADTEAFF. CDR3 in DNA: TGCGCCAGCAGCCCCAGTTGGGGAAGTGCTGACACTGAAGCTTTCTTT.

This clonotype has at least ten counts. The rearrangement joins TRBV7-2 to TRBJ1-5, with a weak D call TRBD1 (6 bases). The CDR3 is made up of 15 amino acids. Germline V gene sequence: CDR1 SGHTA, CDR2 FQGNSA. V lost 2 bases, J lost 7 bases, and 15 bases lay in between. CDR3 region: CASSLLGAQRQPQHF. The CDR3 nucleotides read TGTGCCAGCAGCTTACTGGGGGCGCAAAGGCAGCCCCAGCATTTT.